This T cell receptor (beta chain) is drawn from a study of control samples from healthy donors and cancer patients. Only in-frame clones appear in the TCRdb table, and some are missing; sequencing was by immunoSEQ multiplex PCR. The sample gives 90,000 to 100,000 clones, about 80% of which show up once; more than 9% is in the top ten. The sequence was collected from a woman aged 30 to 39 in good health. The material sequenced was blood.

CDR3 bases: TGTGCCAGCAGCCAAGACCCCAGGAATGAGCAGTTCTTC. This gives the protein CASSQDPRNEQFF. The V and J genes are TRBV3-1 (or the pseudogene TRBV3-2) and TRBJ2-1; no definite D call. The CDR3 totals 13 residues. CDR1 is LGHDT, CDR2 YNNKEL, per germline (reference sequence). The germline V and J ends were trimmed by 0 bases and 7 bases, with 7 bases remaining between them.